These T cell receptor beta chains were read from a single sample in a study of T cells in localized non-small cell lung cancer. The data were produced by immunoSEQ multiplex PCR, yet TCRdb's version contains in-frame clones alone and is incomplete. The sample holds tens of thousands of clones; around 81% are singletons and the top ten take around 21%. Sequences were derived from PBMCs, sampled before any cancer treatment. The receptors derive from a man aged 40 to 69 with stage II squamous cell lung carcinoma. Each CDR3 is given with its conserved first and last residue.

V	length	CDR3
TRBV6-5	11	CAISDLYEQYF
TRBV4-1	16	CASRSAAAGYQETQYF
TRBV19	13	CASSVRGFEKLFF
TRBV28	14	CASSSGPDNYGYTF
TRBV7-6	14	CASRLSSLAYEQYF
TRBV7-8	16	CASSLGGDRRNQPQHF
TRBV18	15	CASSPPGTGVKTQYF
TRBV28	13	CASSRGRPYEQYF
TRBV5-1	14	CASSSGQNTDTQYF
TRBV27	15	CASSQLAGGPVEQFF
TRBV5-6	17	CASSPEGTLSHQETQYF
TRBV6-5	15	CASSPPSGRGQPQHF
TRBV5-4	15	CASSLWGGSTDTQYF
TRBV5-4	16	CASSPPSARGQETQYF
TRBV11-2	14	CASSLVTASYEQYF
TRBV11-2	15	CASSLEGLMNTEAFF
TRBV11-3	14	CASSFRGDSYEQYF
TRBV9	17	CASSVEGSGRRTDTQYF
TRBV28	18	CASSLSPSTRSPSDTQYF
TRBV18	15	CASSRSVATNEKLFF
TRBV19	12	CASSIAGNGYTF
TRBV7-9	17	CASSLDGTSGHTDTQYF
TRBV5-6	16	CASSKLLRGQVEKLFF
TRBV18	14	CASSTTSGGDIQYF
TRBV5-1	13	CASSQTGTDTQYF
TRBV6-6	11	CASSVSGELFF
TRBV19	13	CASSLGPIYEQYF
TRBV7-2	14	CASSLGSGREPQHF
TRBV6-5	14	CASRGDRVVLEQYF
TRBV9	15	CASSDYGSAYNEQFF
TRBV7-9	15	CASSSLQGRYTEAFF
TRBV11-2	15	CASSLAAAGNYGYTF
TRBV5-8	14	CATPTQQGEEKLFF
TRBV14	14	CASSQGGAGAEAFF
TRBV5-6	14	CASSLGLLQETQYF
TRBV19	18	CASTGGLAGVYDTGELFF
TRBV7-9	14	CASSLDGLSDTQYF
TRBV29-1	13	CSKQGTSGNEQFF
TRBV2	14	CASSDPPGGGTQYF
TRBV11-1	12	CASSSDGGEQYF
TRBV6-1	13	CASRGLRGNTIYF